This T cell receptor (beta chain) was recovered during a study of blood T cell repertoires in COVID-19. Whole-study context: The United States, Italy and Spain supplied acute and convalescent COVID-19 samples. T cells, B-cell-depleted T cells, or PBMCs provided the cDNA or gDNA that served as material.

Per the study methods: Estimated nucleated cell counts came from reference gene primer amplification. The data were produced by immunoSEQ multiplex PCR, yet TCRdb's version contains in-frame clones alone and is incomplete. The V and J calls and clone size come from that table; D and trimming were worked out from the DNA. The sample holds about 96,000 clones; 84% are singletons and the top ten take 17%. The sample consisted of peripheral blood. The receptor was derived from a woman in her sixties with acute or convalescent COVID-19.

Here the CDR3 reads CASSSQQSHQPQHF. The CDR3 DNA follows: TGTGCCAGCAGTTCCCAACAGAGCCATCAGCCCCAGCATTTT. The chain carries TRBV28 and TRBJ1-5; D is undetermined. The ends were cut back, 4 bases at V and 5 bases at J, with 12 bases in the middle. The CDR3 runs 14 residues. Germline V lookup: CDR1 MDHEN, CDR2 SYDVKM.